This T cell receptor (beta chain) comes out of a study of PD-1 blockade in classical Hodgkin lymphoma. Study results and limitations: As was reported, newly diagnosed patients showed lower baseline TCR diversity than healthy donors did. Repertoire differences lack defined causes, possibly disease activity or prior therapy. There was a significant rise in CD4+ TCR diversity by C4D1, with no such rise for CD8+.

Time point: cycle 4 day 1 (C4D1), after 5 to 7 weeks of nivolumab. Each of the patients experienced relapse following autologous stem cell transplantation, and their brentuximab vedotin exposure differed. Details on this clone: Its antigen is unknown.

TCRdb's copy holds only in-frame clones and misses some; the assay was immunoSEQ multiplex PCR. The sample has about 89,000 clones, approximately 90% seen once; the top ten hold around 2.9%. Trimming pared 0 bases from V and 0 bases from J, leaving 11 bases between. Germline-derived CDR1 and CDR2 are SNHLY and FYNNEI. This CDR3 is built from 16 residues. The clonotype was recovered from a human donor with classical Hodgkin lymphoma. The gene calls are TRBV2 and TRBJ1-2; D uncertain. The input for sequencing was peripheral blood mononuclear cells (PBMCs), taken before the fourth cycle of nivolumab. CDR3 region: CASSEALRRTNYGYTF. The CDR3 DNA follows: TGTGCCAGCAGTGAAGCGCTGCGGCGGACTAACTATGGCTACACCTTC.